This T cell receptor beta chain is from a study of spatial heterogeneity in lung cancer. This clonotype has at least ten counts. Time point denoted: sample taken at primary tumor resection. Whole RNA, which was extracted from tumor, nontumor lung tissue or frozen PBMC, was sequenced without any cell sorting. Trimming stripped 0 bases from V and 0 bases from J, with 6 bases between. Germline CDR1 is DFQATT and CDR2 is SNEGSKA (reference sequence). The CDR3 has 15 amino acids. Each molecule of TCR cDNA was tagged with one unique molecular identifier. Via MiXCR, TCRdb re-called the 5' RACE reads, giving one row per CDR3 protein. The sample has around 60,000 distinct CDR3 sequences, around 8.2% seen once.

The source is a female donor with early-stage non-small cell lung cancer. The chain carries TRBV20-1 and TRBJ1-6; D remains ambiguous. The sample here was PBMCs, taken at surgery. The CDR3 loop is CSARDRPSYNSPLHF. The CDR3 DNA reads TGCAGTGCTAGAGATCGGCCCTCCTATAATTCACCCCTCCACTTT.